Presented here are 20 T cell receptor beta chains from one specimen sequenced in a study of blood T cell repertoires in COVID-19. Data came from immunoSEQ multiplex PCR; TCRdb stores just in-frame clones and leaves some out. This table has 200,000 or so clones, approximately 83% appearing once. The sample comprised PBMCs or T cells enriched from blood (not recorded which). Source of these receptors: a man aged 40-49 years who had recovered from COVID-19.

The CDR3 region is CASSTPGGPTDTQYF. CDR3 nucleotide sequence: TGTGCCAGTAGTACCCCGGGGGGGCCGACAGATACGCAGTATTTT. The chain has TRBV19 and TRBJ2-3; 8 nucleotides line up with TRBD2. Germline CDR1 is LNHDA and CDR2 is SQIVND (reference sequence). The CDR3 is made up of 15 amino acids. Trimming cost V 4 bases and J 3 bases; bases outside gene matches: 6. Full variable domain (outside the CDR3, taken from reference TRBV19 and TRBJ2-3): DGGITQSPKYLFRKEGQNVTLSCEQNLNHDAMYWYRQDPGQGLRLIYYSQIVNDFQKGDIAEGYSVSREKKESFPLTVTSAQKNPTAFYLCASSTPGGPTDTQYFGPGTRLTVL.

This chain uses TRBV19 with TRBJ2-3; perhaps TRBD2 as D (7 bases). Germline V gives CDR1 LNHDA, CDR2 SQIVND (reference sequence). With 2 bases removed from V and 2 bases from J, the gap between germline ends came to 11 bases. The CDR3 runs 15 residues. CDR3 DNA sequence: TGTGCCAGTAGTATATTCGGGGGGCCCACAGATACGCAGTATTTT. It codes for CASSIFGGPTDTQYF.

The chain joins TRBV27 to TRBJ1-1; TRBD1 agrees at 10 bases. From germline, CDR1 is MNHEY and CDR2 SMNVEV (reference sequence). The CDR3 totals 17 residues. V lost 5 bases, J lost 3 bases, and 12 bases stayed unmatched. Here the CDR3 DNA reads TGTGCCAGCAGTCCTCCCCGACAGGGGGCAGGATACACTGAAGCTTTCTTT. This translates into CASSPPRQGAGYTEAFF.

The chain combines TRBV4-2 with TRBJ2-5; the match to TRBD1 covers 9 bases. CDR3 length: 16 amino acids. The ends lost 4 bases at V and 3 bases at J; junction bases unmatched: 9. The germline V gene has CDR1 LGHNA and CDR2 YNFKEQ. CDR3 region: CASSRGQGGVEETQYF. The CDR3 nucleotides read TGTGCCAGCAGCCGGGGACAGGGCGGTGTGGAAGAGACCCAGTACTTC.

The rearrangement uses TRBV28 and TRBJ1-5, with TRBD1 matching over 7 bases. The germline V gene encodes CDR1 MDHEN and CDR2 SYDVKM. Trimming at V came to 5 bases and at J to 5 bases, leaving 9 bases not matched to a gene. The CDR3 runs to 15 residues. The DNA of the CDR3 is TGTGCCAGCAGTGGTGGGACAGTCAGGGATCAGCCCCAGCATTTT. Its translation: CASSGGTVRDQPQHF.

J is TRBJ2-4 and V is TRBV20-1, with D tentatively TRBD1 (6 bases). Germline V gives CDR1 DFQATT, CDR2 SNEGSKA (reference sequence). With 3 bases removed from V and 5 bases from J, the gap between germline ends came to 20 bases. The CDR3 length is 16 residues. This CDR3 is CSASVVGARTENIQYF. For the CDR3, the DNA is TGCAGTGCTAGTGTGGTGGGGGCGAGAACTGAAAACATTCAGTACTTC.

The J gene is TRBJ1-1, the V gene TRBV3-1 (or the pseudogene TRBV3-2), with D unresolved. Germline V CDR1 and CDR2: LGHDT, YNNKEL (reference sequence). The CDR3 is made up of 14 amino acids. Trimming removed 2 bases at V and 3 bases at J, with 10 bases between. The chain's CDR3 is CASSQQYEDTEAFF. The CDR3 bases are TGTGCCAGCAGCCAACAGTACGAGGACACTGAAGCTTTCTTT.

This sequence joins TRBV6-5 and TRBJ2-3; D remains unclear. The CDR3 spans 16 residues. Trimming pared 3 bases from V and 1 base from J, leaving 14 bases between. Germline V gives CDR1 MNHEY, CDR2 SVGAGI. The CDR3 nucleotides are TGTGCCAGCAGTTATTGGAGTGGGTTCGGCACAGATACGCAGTATTTT. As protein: CASSYWSGFGTDTQYF.

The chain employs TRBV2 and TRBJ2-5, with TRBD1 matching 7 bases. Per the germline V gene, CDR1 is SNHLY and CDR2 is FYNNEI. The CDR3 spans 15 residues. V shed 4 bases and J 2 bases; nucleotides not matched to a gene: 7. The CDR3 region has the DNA TGTGCCAGCAGTGGGGACAGTATAGGTCAAGAGACCCAGTACTTC. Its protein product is CASSGDSIGQETQYF.

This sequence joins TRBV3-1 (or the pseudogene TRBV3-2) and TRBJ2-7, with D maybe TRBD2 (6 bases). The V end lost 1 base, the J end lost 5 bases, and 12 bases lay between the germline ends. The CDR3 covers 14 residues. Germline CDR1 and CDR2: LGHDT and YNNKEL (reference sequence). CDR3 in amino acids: CASSQAGLNNEQYF. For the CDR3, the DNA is TGTGCCAGCAGCCAAGCGGGACTTAACAACGAGCAGTACTTC.

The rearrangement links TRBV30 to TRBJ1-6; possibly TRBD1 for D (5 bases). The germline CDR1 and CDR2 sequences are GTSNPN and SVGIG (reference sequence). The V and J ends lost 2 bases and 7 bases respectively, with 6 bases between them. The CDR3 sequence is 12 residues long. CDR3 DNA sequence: TGTGCCTGGAGTCGACAGAATTCACCCCTCCACTTT. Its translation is CAWSRQNSPLHF.

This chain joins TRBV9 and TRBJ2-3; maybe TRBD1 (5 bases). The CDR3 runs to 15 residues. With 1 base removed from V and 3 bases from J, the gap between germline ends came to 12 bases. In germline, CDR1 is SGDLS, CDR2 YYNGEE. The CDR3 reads CASSVQTGATDTQYF. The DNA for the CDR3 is TGTGCCAGCAGCGTACAAACTGGGGCAACAGATACGCAGTATTTT.

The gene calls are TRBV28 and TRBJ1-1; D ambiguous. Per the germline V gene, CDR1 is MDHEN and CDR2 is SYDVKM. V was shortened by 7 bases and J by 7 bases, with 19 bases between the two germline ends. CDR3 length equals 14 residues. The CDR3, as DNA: TGTGCCAGCACCCCCTCGGGAGGGAACCGTGAAGCTTTCTTT. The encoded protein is CASTPSGGNREAFF.

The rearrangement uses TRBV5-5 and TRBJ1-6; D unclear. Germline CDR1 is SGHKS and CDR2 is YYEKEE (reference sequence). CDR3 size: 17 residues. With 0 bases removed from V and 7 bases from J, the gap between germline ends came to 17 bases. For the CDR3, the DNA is TGTGCCAGCAGCTTGGCCCGGGGAATCGGCGAGAATTCACCCCTCCACTTT. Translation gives CASSLARGIGENSPLHF.

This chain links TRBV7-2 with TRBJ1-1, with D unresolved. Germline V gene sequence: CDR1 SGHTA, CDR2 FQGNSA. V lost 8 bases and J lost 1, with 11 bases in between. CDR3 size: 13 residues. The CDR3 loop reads CASAAFRNTEAFF. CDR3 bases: TGTGCCAGCGCCGCCTTCAGGAACACTGAAGCTTTCTTT. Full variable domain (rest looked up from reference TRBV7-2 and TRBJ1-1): GAGVSQSPSNKVTEKGKDVELRCDPISGHTALYWYRQSLGQGLEFLIYFQGNSAPDKSGLPSDRFSAERTGGSVSTLTIQRTQQEDSAVYLCASAAFRNTEAFFGQGTRLTVV.

CDR3 nucleotides: TGTGCCAGCAACGAGGCCGGACAGACCGGGGAGCTGTTTTTT. This codes for CASNEAGQTGELFF. The rearrangement links TRBV9 to TRBJ2-2; D perhaps matches TRBD1 (6 bases). The CDR3 is made up of 14 amino acids. The germline CDR1 and CDR2 sequences are SGDLS and YYNGEE. Trimming pared 6 bases from V and 5 bases from J, leaving 14 bases between.

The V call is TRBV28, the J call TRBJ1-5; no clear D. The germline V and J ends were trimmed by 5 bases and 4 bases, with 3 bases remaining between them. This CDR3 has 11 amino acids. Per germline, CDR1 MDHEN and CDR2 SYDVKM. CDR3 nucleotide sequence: TGTGCCAGCAGTCAGAATCAGCCCCAGCATTTT. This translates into CASSQNQPQHF.

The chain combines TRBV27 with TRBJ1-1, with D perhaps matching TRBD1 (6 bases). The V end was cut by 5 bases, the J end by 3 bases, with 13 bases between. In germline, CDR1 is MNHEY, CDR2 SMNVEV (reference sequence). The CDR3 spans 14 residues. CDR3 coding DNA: TGTGCCAGCAGTGGGGGCCGGATGGACACTGAAGCTTTCTTT. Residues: CASSGGRMDTEAFF.

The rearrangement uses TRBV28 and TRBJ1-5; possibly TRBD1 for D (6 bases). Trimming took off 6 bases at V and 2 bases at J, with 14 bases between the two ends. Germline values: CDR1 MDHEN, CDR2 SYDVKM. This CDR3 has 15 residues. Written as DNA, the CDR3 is TGTGCCAGCAGATACTCGGGGGGCGGCAATCAGCCCCAGCATTTT. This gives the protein CASRYSGGGNQPQHF.

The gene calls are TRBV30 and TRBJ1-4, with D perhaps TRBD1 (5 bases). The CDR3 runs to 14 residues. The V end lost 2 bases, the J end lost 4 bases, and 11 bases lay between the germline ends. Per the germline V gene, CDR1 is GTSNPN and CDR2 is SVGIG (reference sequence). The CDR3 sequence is CAWSRGHDNEKLFF. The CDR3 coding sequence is TGTGCCTGGAGTCGCGGACACGATAATGAAAAACTGTTTTTT.